This T cell receptor beta chain was obtained from a study of sequential checkpoint blockade in melanoma. For the study at large: DNA from 91 pretreatment tumor samples underwent TCRβ immunosequencing.

Germline CDR1 is SGHNT and CDR2 is YENEEA. V lost 4 bases to trimming and J lost 10 bases; unmatched junction nucleotides: 12. CDR3 size: 15 residues. Treatment defined: randomized to nivolumab then ipilimumab (arm A) or the reverse (arm B). Sequenced by immunoSEQ multiplex PCR; TCRdb stores in-frame clones only, minus some. This sample has approximately 2,500 clones, with roughly 21% found just once. This clone was observed many times. The V call is TRBV11-3, the J call TRBJ2-3, with 9 bases matching TRBD1. The source is a human donor with melanoma. Material: tumor tissue (inferred from file names), obtained from a patient given nivolumab and ipilimumab in sequence. The CDR3 bases are TGTGCCAGCAGCTCACAGGGGGCGCGTGCACGGGCGCAGTATTTT. This gives the protein CASSSQGARARAQYF.